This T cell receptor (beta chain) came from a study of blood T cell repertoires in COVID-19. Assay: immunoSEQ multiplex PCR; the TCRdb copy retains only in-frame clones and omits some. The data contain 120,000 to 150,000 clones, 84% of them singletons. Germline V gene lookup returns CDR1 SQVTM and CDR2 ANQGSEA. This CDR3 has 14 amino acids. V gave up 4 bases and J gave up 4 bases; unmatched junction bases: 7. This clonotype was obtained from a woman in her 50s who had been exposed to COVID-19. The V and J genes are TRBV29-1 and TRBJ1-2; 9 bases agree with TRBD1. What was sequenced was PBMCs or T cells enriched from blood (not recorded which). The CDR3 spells CSVGIGQGTYGYTF. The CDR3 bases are TGCAGCGTTGGTATCGGACAGGGGACCTATGGCTACACCTTC.